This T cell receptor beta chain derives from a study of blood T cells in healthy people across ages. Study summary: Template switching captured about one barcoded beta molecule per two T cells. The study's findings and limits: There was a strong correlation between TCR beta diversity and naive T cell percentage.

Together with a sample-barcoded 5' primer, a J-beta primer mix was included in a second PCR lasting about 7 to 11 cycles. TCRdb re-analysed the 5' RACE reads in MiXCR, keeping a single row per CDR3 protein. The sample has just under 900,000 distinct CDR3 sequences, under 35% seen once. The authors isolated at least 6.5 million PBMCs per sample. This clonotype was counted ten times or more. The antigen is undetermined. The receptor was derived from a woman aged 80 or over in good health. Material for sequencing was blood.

DNA for the CDR3: TGTGCCATCAGACAGGACAGGGGTGGCACTGAAGCTTTCTTT. Its protein product is CAIRQDRGGTEAFF. This chain uses TRBV10-3 with TRBJ1-1; 9 nucleotides agree with TRBD1. The V gene end was trimmed by 6 bases and the J gene end by 4 bases; junction bases not matched to a gene: 6. The CDR3 runs to 14 residues. Germline CDR1 is ENHRY and CDR2 is SYGVKD.